This passage covers 22 T cell receptor beta chains from one sample sequenced in a study of cytomegalovirus exposure and HLA in healthy donors. PCR used 60 Vbeta primers and 13 Jbeta primers. The protocol was immunoSEQ multiplex PCR, while the TCRdb copy is restricted to in-frame clones and leaves out a portion. Here the sample spans under 150,000 clones, 65% to 85% being singletons. Sequencing was performed on PBMCs. The source of these receptors is a woman aged 18-30 years in good health and CMV-seronegative.

As to this clone: At one end, the junction sequence differs from germline, possibly due to a read error. V is TRBV6-5 and J is TRBJ2-3; 11 bases are shared with TRBD2. Germline lookup yields CDR1 MNHEY and CDR2 SVGAGI. The CDR3 loop spans 15 amino acids. The CDR3 reads CAGRAGLAGTDTQYF. CDR3 DNA sequence: TGTGCCGGCAGGGCGGGACTAGCGGGCACAGATACGCAGTATTTT.

The chain has TRBV7-2 and TRBJ2-3; 11 bases are shared with TRBD2. The CDR3 length is 18 residues. Germline V gene lookup returns CDR1 SGHTA and CDR2 FQGNSA. Trimming removed 3 bases from V and 4 bases from J; junction bases left unmatched: 12. The CDR3 here is CASSLDRLAGSMSDTQYF. The DNA of the CDR3 is TGTGCCAGCAGCTTGGACCGACTAGCGGGGAGTATGTCAGATACGCAGTATTTT.

This clone has a handful of counts. V usage is TRBV7-6 and J usage is TRBJ2-7, with 9 bases aligning to TRBD2. This CDR3 has 15 residues. V trimming: 1 base; J trimming: 3 bases; junction bases outside the gene matches: 4. Germline V CDR1 and CDR2: SGHVS, FNYEAQ. The CDR3 sequence: CASSLDSGSIYEQYF. The DNA for the CDR3 is TGTGCCAGCAGCTTAGATAGCGGGAGTATCTACGAGCAGTACTTC.

V usage is TRBV9 and J usage is TRBJ2-1, with D perhaps TRBD2 (6 bases). This CDR3 comprises 14 residues. Germline V gene lookup returns CDR1 SGDLS and CDR2 YYNGEE. V was clipped by 0 bases and J by 4 bases, with 8 bases between them. This CDR3 reads CASSVGAGYNEQFF. The CDR3 nucleotides are TGTGCCAGCAGCGTAGGGGCGGGATACAATGAGCAGTTCTTC.

The chain recombines TRBV7-9 with TRBJ2-3, with 10 bases matching TRBD2. The germline V gene encodes CDR1 SEHNR and CDR2 FQNEAQ (reference sequence). The CDR3 is made up of 14 amino acids. With V trimmed by 7 bases and J by 1 base, 2 bases remained unmatched. CDR3 nucleotides: TGTGCCAGCATCGGGACTAGCGGCACAGATACGCAGTATTTT. It translates to CASIGTSGTDTQYF.

V is TRBV11-2 and J is TRBJ2-1; D is uncertain. Trimming shortened V by 2 bases and J by 0 bases, and 8 bases separated the two germline ends. The CDR3 length is 15 residues. CDR1 is SGHAT, CDR2 FQNNGV, per germline. The CDR3 reads CASSLNTISYNEQFF. CDR3 coding DNA: TGTGCCAGCAGCTTAAACACTATCTCCTACAATGAGCAGTTCTTC.

V usage is TRBV10-3 and J usage is TRBJ1-1, with 8 bases that match TRBD1. Trimming cost V 10 bases and J 0 bases; bases outside gene matches: 4. CDR3 length equals 13 residues. Looked up from germline, CDR1 is ENHRY and CDR2 is SYGVKD. CDR3 loop: CATRTGMNTEAFF. In DNA form, the CDR3 reads TGTGCCACCCGGACAGGGATGAACACTGAAGCTTTCTTT.

The chain combines TRBV7-8 with TRBJ1-5, with D unresolved. The CDR3 has 12 residues. Between the trimmed V and J ends, which lost 5 bases and 5 bases, there was a span of 7 bases. Germline CDR1 SGHVS, CDR2 FQNEAQ. In DNA, the CDR3 is TGTGCCAGCAGCAACGGTGATCAGCCCCAGCATTTT. Translation gives CASSNGDQPQHF.

The rearrangement links TRBV11-2 to TRBJ1-2; 9 bases match TRBD1. Losses at the gene ends were 5 bases for V and 4 bases for J; bases not matched to a gene: 2. The CDR3 sequence is 13 residues long. The V gene's germline CDR1 is SGHAT and CDR2 FQNNGV. CDR3 nucleotides: TGTGCCAGCAGCCCGGACAGGGGCTATGGCTACACCTTC. It translates to CASSPDRGYGYTF.

This clone is a singleton in its sample. This chain joins TRBV11-3 and TRBJ1-2, with TRBD1 identical over 9 bases. The length of the CDR3 is 16 residues. Trimming took 5 bases from V and 0 from J; bases not matched to a gene: 7. Germline V gives CDR1 SGHNT, CDR2 YENEEA. CDR3 residues: CASSLRTGATNYGYTF. The CDR3 coding sequence is TGTGCCAGCAGCCTCCGGACAGGGGCCACTAACTATGGCTACACCTTC.

The chain is built from TRBV7-2 and TRBJ2-3; perhaps TRBD2 as D (5 bases). This CDR3 has 13 residues. The V end was cut by 2 bases, the J end by 3 bases, with 6 bases between. Per germline, CDR1 SGHTA and CDR2 FQGNSA. CDR3 in DNA: TGTGCCAGCAGCTTACCGGGAACAGATACGCAGTATTTT. Its translation: CASSLPGTDTQYF.

The chain's CDR3 is CASRDRVQETQYF. DNA of the CDR3: TGTGCCAGCAGGGACAGGGTCCAAGAGACCCAGTACTTC. The chain uses TRBV2 and TRBJ2-5, with 8 nucleotides matching TRBD1. CDR1 and CDR2 from the germline V gene are SNHLY and FYNNEI. The CDR3 extends over 13 amino acids. Trimming took 6 bases from V and 1 from J; bases not matched to a gene: 1.

In this sample, this clone turned up a few times. This chain connects TRBV5-1 to TRBJ1-6, with D uncertain. V lost 0 bases and J lost 8, with 6 bases in between. The CDR3 length is 13 residues. Germline lookup yields CDR1 SGHRS and CDR2 YFSETQ. The CDR3 nucleotides are TGCGCCAGCAGCTTGGCGGGGTATTCACCCCTCCACTTT. Translated, it gives CASSLAGYSPLHF.

This chain's CDR3 is CASSSVLNYEQYV. CDR3 DNA: TGTGCCAGTAGTTCGGTCCTAAACTACGAGCAGTACGTC. The rearrangement uses TRBV19 and TRBJ2-7; D call uncertain. Germline loops: CDR1 LNHDA, CDR2 SQIVND (reference sequence). Trimming removed 5 bases from V and 3 bases from J, with 11 bases in between. The CDR3 has 13 residues.

The CDR3 protein is CASSQRGQLNTEAFF. CDR3 DNA: TGCGCCAGCAGCCAGAGGGGACAGTTGAACACTGAAGCTTTCTTT. V usage is TRBV4-1 and J usage is TRBJ1-1, with TRBD1 matching over 7 bases. There are 15 residues in the CDR3. V gave up 3 bases and J gave up 0 bases; unmatched junction bases: 4. The germline gives CDR1 MGHRA, CDR2 YSYEKL.

This rearrangement joins TRBV19 to TRBJ2-1, with 10 bases identical to TRBD2. The germline gives CDR1 LNHDA, CDR2 SQIVND (reference sequence). V was clipped by 5 bases and J by 5 bases; unmatched bases: 6. The CDR3 length is 15 residues. Here the CDR3 reads CASSSLAGVHNEQFF. CDR3 sequence (DNA): TGTGCCAGTAGTTCTCTAGCGGGGGTACACAATGAGCAGTTCTTC.

The CDR3 loop reads CASSEADRENYEQYV. In DNA form, the CDR3 reads TGTGCCAGCAGTGAAGCGGACAGGGAAAACTACGAGCAGTACGTC. The chain combines TRBV2 with TRBJ2-7; 8 bases map to TRBD1. J was trimmed by 3 bases and V by 0 bases; bases with no gene match: 4. Germline CDR1 and CDR2: SNHLY and FYNNEI. This CDR3 contains 15 residues.

The sample holds a few counts of this clone. The rearrangement uses TRBV5-6 and TRBJ1-1; D unclear. The CDR3 covers 13 residues. Germline-derived CDR1 and CDR2 are SGHDT and YYEEEE. Between the trimmed V and J ends, which lost 6 bases and 0 bases, there was a span of 9 bases. CDR3 bases: TGTGCCAGCAACCTCTACGTGAACACTGAAGCTTTCTTT. This translates into CASNLYVNTEAFF.

The chain couples TRBV11-2 to TRBJ2-1, with TRBD1 identical over 9 bases. CDR3 length equals 19 residues. Trimming at V came to 5 bases and at J to 6 bases, leaving 20 bases not matched to a gene. Per germline, CDR1 SGHAT and CDR2 FQNNGV. The CDR3 sequence is CASSPGSYTGTGRINEQFF. In DNA, the CDR3 is TGTGCCAGCAGCCCTGGCTCATATACCGGGACAGGGAGAATCAATGAGCAGTTCTTC.

The rearrangement uses TRBV19 and TRBJ1-4, with TRBD1 matching over 7 bases. The length of the CDR3 is 15 residues. V dropped 3 bases and J dropped 7; count of bases not matched to a gene: 8. The germline CDR1 and CDR2 sequences are LNHDA and SQIVND (reference sequence). Here the CDR3 DNA reads TGTGCCAGTAGTATCCGGACAGGAGGGACTGAAAAACTGTTTTTT. Translated, it gives CASSIRTGGTEKLFF.

J is TRBJ2-5 and V is TRBV5-8; a possible D gene is TRBD1 (5 bases). Germline loops: CDR1 SGHTS, CDR2 YDEGEE. The V end was cut by 0 bases, the J end by 5 bases, with 11 bases between. The CDR3 extends over 14 amino acids. The CDR3 loop reads CASSLGFRAETQYF. CDR3 nucleotides: TGTGCCAGCAGCTTGGGATTCAGGGCGGAGACCCAGTACTTC. The variable domain in full, completed from reference TRBV5-8 and TRBJ2-5, reads EAGVTQSPTHLIKTRGQQATLRCSPISGHTSVYWYQQALGLGLQFLLWYDEGEERNRGNFPPRFSGRQFPNYSSELNVNALELEDSALYLCASSLGFRAETQYFGPGTRLLVL.

The rearrangement uses TRBV28 and TRBJ1-1; no clear D gene. This CDR3 is built from 13 residues. CDR1 MDHEN and CDR2 SYDVKM come from the germline V gene. Trimming stripped 6 bases from V and 3 bases from J, with 11 bases between. CDR3 region: CASSVLRDTEAFF. For the CDR3, the DNA is TGTGCCAGCAGCGTTCTGAGGGACACTGAAGCTTTCTTT.